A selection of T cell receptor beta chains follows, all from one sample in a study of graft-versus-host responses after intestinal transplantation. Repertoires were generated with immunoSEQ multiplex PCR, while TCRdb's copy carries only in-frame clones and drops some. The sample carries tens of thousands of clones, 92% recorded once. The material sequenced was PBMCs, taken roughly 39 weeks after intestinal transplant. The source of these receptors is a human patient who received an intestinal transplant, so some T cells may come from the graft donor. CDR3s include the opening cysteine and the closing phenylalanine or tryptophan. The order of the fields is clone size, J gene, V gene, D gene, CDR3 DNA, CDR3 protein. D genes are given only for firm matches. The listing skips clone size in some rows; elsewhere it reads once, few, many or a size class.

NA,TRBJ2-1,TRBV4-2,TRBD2,TGTGCCAGCAGCCAAGTAACTAGCGGGAGGGACAATGAGCAGTTCTTC,CASSQVTSGRDNEQFF
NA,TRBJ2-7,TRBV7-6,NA,TGTGCCAGCAGCTTAAACGACGAGCAGTACTTC,CASSLNDEQYF
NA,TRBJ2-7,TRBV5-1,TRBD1,TGCGCCAGCAGCTTGGGGGACAGGGTGAACGAGCAGTACTTC,CASSLGDRVNEQYF
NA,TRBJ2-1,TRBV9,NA,TGTGCCAGCAGCGTAGGAGGGGGCTCCTACAATGAGCAGTTCTTC,CASSVGGGSYNEQFF
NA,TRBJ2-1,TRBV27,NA,TGTGCCAGCACCGGGACACCATCCTACAATGAGCAGTTCTTC,CASTGTPSYNEQFF
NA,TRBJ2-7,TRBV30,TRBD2,TGTGCCTGGAGCTCGGGACTAGCGGGACAGCAGTACTTC,CAWSSGLAGQQYF
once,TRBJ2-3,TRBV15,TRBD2,TGTGCCACCAGCAGAGCGGGAGCGGGAGTTGGAGATACGCAGTATTTT,CATSRAGAGVGDTQYF
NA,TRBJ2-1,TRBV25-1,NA,TGTGCCAGCAGTGAATCTAATGAGCAGTTCTTC,CASSESNEQFF
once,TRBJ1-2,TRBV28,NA,TGTGCCAGTACCGCCCCCAGGGACTCATATGGCTACACCTTC,CASTAPRDSYGYTF
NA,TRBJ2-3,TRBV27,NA,TGTGCCAGCAGTTTATCTCCTAGCGATCACACAGATACGCAGTATTTT,CASSLSPSDHTDTQYF
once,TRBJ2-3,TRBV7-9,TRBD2,TGTGCCAGCAGCTTAGGGGGACTAGCGGAAGATACGCAGTATTTT,CASSLGGLAEDTQYF
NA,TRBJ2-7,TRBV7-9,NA,TGTGCCAGCAGCCCCGGGGCAGACTACTACGAGCAGTACTTC,CASSPGADYYEQYF
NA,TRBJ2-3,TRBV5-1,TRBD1,TGCGCCAGCAGCTCGACAGGGTGGGACACAGATACGCAGTATTTT,CASSSTGWDTDTQYF
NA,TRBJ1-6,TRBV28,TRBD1,TGTGCCAGCAGTCCCGGGACAGGGCCGAATAATTCACCCCTCCACTTT,CASSPGTGPNNSPLHF
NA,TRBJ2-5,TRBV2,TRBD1,TGTGCCAGCATCCAGACAGGGAAAGGGGTAGAGACCCAGTACTTC,CASIQTGKGVETQYF
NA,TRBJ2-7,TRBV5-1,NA,TGCGCCAGCAGCTTGGGCTCAGGAGGCGACGAGCAGTACTTC,CASSLGSGGDEQYF
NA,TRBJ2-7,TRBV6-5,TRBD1,TGTGCCAGCAGTTCCAGGGACAGTTCCTACGAGCAGTACTTC,CASSSRDSSYEQYF